This T cell receptor (beta chain) was retrieved from a study of blood T cell repertoires in COVID-19. Turning to the study itself: Acute and convalescent COVID-19 specimens originated in the United States, Italy and Spain. PBMCs, B-cell-depleted T cells, or T cells were the source of the cDNA or gDNA that made up the material.

Authors' analysis steps: Researchers report that nucleated cell counts were estimated from reference gene primer amplification. Measured with immunoSEQ multiplex PCR; TCRdb has only the in-frame clones, and not every one. V and J calls and clone size are given by that table; D and trimming were obtained from the DNA. The top ten clones hold around 3.6% of a sample with some 130,000 clones, approximately 89% of them seen once. Germline V gene sequence: CDR1 SNHLY, CDR2 FYNNEI. Losses at the gene ends were 4 bases for V and 4 bases for J; bases not matched to a gene: 2. The CDR3 length is 14 residues. Sample: peripheral blood. The chain uses TRBV2 and TRBJ2-1; TRBD2 matches 9 bases. This TCR derives from a woman in her fifties or sixties with acute or convalescent COVID-19. CDR3 loop: CASSGLAVYNEQFF. In DNA, the CDR3 is TGTGCCAGCAGTGGACTAGCGGTTTACAATGAGCAGTTCTTC. Complete variable domain (other parts from reference TRBV2 and TRBJ2-1): EPEVTQTPSHQVTQMGQEVILRCVPISNHLYFYWYRQILGQKVEFLVSFYNNEISEKSEIFDDQFSVERPDGSNFTLKIRSTKLEDSAMYFCASSGLAVYNEQFFGPGTRLTVL.